A single sample is the source of the 3 T cell receptor beta chains below, sequenced in a study of T cell responses to AZD1222 COVID-19 vaccine. Produced via immunoSEQ multiplex PCR; TCRdb's table is partial and in-frame only. The sample data list 150,000 or so clones. The sample comprised peripheral blood. These receptors originate from an adult in good health.

This rearrangement joins TRBV7-6 to TRBJ1-3, with unresolved D. The CDR3 extends over 19 amino acids. V was trimmed by 5 bases and J by 0 bases, leaving 23 bases between them. The V gene's germline CDR1 is SGHVS and CDR2 FNYEAQ. The CDR3 reads CASSPEFRQRLSSGNTIYF. The CDR3 DNA reads as TGTGCCAGCAGCCCCGAGTTTCGGCAAAGGTTGAGCTCTGGAAACACCATATATTTT.

The chain is built from TRBV2 and TRBJ1-3; D is perhaps TRBD1 (5 bases). With 0 bases removed from V and 0 bases from J, the gap between germline ends came to 12 bases. The CDR3 loop spans 17 amino acids. Germline CDR1 SNHLY, CDR2 FYNNEI. The CDR3 sequence: CASSEAGAQDSGNTIYF. The CDR3 DNA follows: TGTGCCAGCAGTGAAGCAGGGGCACAGGACTCTGGAAACACCATATATTTT. Filled out from reference TRBV2 and TRBJ1-3, the complete variable domain reads EPEVTQTPSHQVTQMGQEVILRCVPISNHLYFYWYRQILGQKVEFLVSFYNNEISEKSEIFDDQFSVERPDGSNFTLKIRSTKLEDSAMYFCASSEAGAQDSGNTIYFGEGSWLTVV.

This chain uses TRBV2 with TRBJ1-5; D unresolved. This CDR3 comprises 12 residues. Looked up from germline, CDR1 is SNHLY and CDR2 is FYNNEI. The V end was cut by 6 bases, the J end by 8 bases, with 11 bases between. The CDR3, as DNA: TGTGCCAGCAGCCTGGGGTTGGAGCCCCAGCATTTT. This gives the protein CASSLGLEPQHF.